Shown below are 5 T cell receptor beta chains from a single sample sequenced in a study of T cells in Graves' hyperthyroidism and ophthalmopathy. What was amplified from RNA transcripts were TCR beta CDR3 regions. When the TCR CDR3 underwent first-round RT-PCR, the HTBI primer set was used. TCRdb fed the multiplex PCR reads into MiXCR, producing one record per CDR3 protein. The sample consists of around 540,000 distinct CDR3 sequences, under 60% of them appearing once. Input material: peripheral blood or thyroid tissue (not recorded which). The origin of the receptors is a young woman with Graves' hyperthyroidism.

This clonotype occurred a few times. This chain uses TRBV20-1 with TRBJ1-1; 8 bases are shared with TRBD1. V shed 3 bases and J 0 bases; nucleotides not matched to a gene: 6. The CDR3 runs 15 residues. The germline CDR1 and CDR2 sequences are DFQATT and SNEGSKA (reference sequence). The CDR3 region is CSASTGQELNTEAFF. CDR3 coding DNA: TGCAGTGCTAGTACGGGACAGGAACTGAACACTGAAGCTTTCTTT.

The chain carries TRBV7-2 and TRBJ2-5, with D perhaps TRBD1 (5 bases). The V gene's germline CDR1 is SGHTA and CDR2 FQGNSA. Deletions cut 0 bases from V and 3 bases from J, with 11 bases between. The CDR3 runs 15 residues. The CDR3 sequence is CASSLAGLGEETQYF. As DNA, the CDR3 is TGTGCCAGCAGCTTAGCAGGGCTAGGGGAAGAGACCCAGTACTTC.

This chain uses TRBV9 with TRBJ1-1; D ambiguous. Trimming left V 3 bases short and J 0 bases short, with 6 bases between. The CDR3 has 13 amino acids. In germline, CDR1 is SGDLS, CDR2 YYNGEE. CDR3: CASSEHLNTEAFF. The CDR3 DNA reads as TGTGCCAGCAGCGAACACTTGAACACTGAAGCTTTCTTT.

This clonotype was detected ten times or more. The chain joins TRBV9 to TRBJ1-1; 8 bases agree with TRBD1. The J segment lost 1 base and the V segment lost 5 bases, leaving 4 bases of the junction unmatched. The CDR3 has 14 residues. CDR1 is SGDLS, CDR2 YYNGEE, per germline. CDR3 sequence reads: CASSGDRPNTEAFF. CDR3 in DNA: TGTGCCAGCAGTGGGGACAGGCCGAACACTGAAGCTTTCTTT.

V is TRBV29-1 and J is TRBJ1-1; D uncertain. V lost 0 bases and J lost 0, with 14 bases in between. The CDR3 loop spans 16 amino acids. Looked up from germline, CDR1 is SQVTM and CDR2 is ANQGSEA. The chain's CDR3 is CSVEEVAGRMNTEAFF. In DNA form, the CDR3 reads TGCAGCGTTGAAGAGGTGGCTGGACGGATGAACACTGAAGCTTTCTTT.